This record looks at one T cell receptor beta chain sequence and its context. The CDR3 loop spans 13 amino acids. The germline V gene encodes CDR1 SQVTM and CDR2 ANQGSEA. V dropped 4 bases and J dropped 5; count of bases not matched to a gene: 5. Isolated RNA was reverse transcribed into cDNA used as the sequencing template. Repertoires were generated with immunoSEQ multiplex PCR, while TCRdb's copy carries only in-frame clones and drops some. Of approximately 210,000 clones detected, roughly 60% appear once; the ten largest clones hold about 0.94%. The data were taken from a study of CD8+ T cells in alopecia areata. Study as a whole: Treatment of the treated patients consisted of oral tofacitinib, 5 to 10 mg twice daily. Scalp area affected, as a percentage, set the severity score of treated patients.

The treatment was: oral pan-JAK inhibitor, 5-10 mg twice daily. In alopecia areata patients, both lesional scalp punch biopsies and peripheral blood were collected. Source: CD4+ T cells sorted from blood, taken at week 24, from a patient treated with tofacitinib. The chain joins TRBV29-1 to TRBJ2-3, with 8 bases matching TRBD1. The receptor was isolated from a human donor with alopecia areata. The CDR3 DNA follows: TGCAGCGTTGGGACAGGGAGTAAAGATACGCAGTATTTT. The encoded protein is CSVGTGSKDTQYF.